Presented here are 17 T cell receptor beta chains from one specimen sequenced in a study of regulatory T cells in long-lasting Graves disease. The sample's time point: persistent/refractory GD, antithyroid drugs over 5 years with positive TRAb. PBMC-extracted RNA yielded the TCR library. To make TCR beta libraries, researchers used iRepertoire HTBI primers and Arm-PCR of CDR3 regions. TCRdb re-analysed the multiplex PCR reads in MiXCR, keeping a single row per CDR3 protein. Here the sample spans 650,000 to 700,000 distinct CDR3 sequences, roughly 30% being singletons. Specimen: peripheral blood mononuclear cells (PBMCs), collected when the disease was refractory, from a patient treated with antithyroid drugs. These receptors all stem from a female donor with Graves disease.

In this sample, this clonotype turned up a few times. V gene TRBV29-1 combines with J gene TRBJ1-2; the match to TRBD1 covers 8 bases. Germline V gene sequence: CDR1 SQVTM, CDR2 ANQGSEA. CDR3 length: 15 residues. With V trimmed by 5 bases and J by 1 base, 9 bases remained unmatched. The CDR3 here is CSVQKWTGNNYGYTF. The CDR3, as DNA: TGCAGCGTTCAGAAATGGACAGGGAATAACTATGGCTACACCTTC.

This clonotype has at least ten counts. V gene TRBV12-3 or TRBV12-4 combines with J gene TRBJ1-2, with a weak D call TRBD1 (6 bases). This CDR3 has 15 residues. Trimming cost V 5 bases and J 4 bases, with 17 bases left between them. CDR3 DNA sequence: TGTGCCAGCAGTCGGGGCGGGGGCCGGGGCTATGGCTACACCTTC. Protein sequence: CASSRGGGRGYGYTF.

V is TRBV19 and J is TRBJ2-5; D gene ambiguous. In germline, CDR1 is LNHDA, CDR2 SQIVND (reference sequence). Trimming shortened V by 4 bases and J by 1 base, and 7 bases separated the two germline ends. The CDR3 is 13 residues long. CDR3 sequence reads: CASSTNRQETQYF. The CDR3 DNA reads TGTGCCAGTAGTACGAACCGCCAAGAGACCCAGTACTTC.

The rearrangement joins TRBV25-1 to TRBJ1-6; D gene uncertain. The V end lost 6 bases, the J end lost 4 bases, and 10 bases lay between the germline ends. Germline CDR1 MGHDK, CDR2 SYGVNS. The CDR3 contains 14 residues. CDR3 protein: CASSPQPYNSPLHF. CDR3 DNA sequence: TGTGCCAGCAGCCCTCAGCCGTATAATTCACCCCTCCACTTT.

The V call is TRBV7-9, the J call TRBJ1-4; D gene ambiguous. Trimming shortened V by 2 bases and J by 0 bases, and 7 bases separated the two germline ends. CDR1 is SEHNR and CDR2 is FQNEAQ in the germline V gene (reference sequence). The CDR3 contains 15 residues. The CDR3: CASSLLVATNEKLFF. CDR3 coding DNA: TGTGCCAGCAGCTTACTGGTCGCAACTAATGAAAAACTGTTTTTT.

In its sample, this clonotype was seen a few times. The chain joins TRBV10-2 to TRBJ1-5; a weak D match, TRBD1 (5 bases). This CDR3 region has 16 residues. V lost 4 bases, J lost 2 bases, and 15 bases lay in between. Germline CDR1 WSHSY, CDR2 SAAADI. Here the CDR3 reads CASSATTASGNQPQHF. The CDR3 nucleotides read TGCGCCAGCAGTGCAACGACAGCGTCCGGCAATCAGCCCCAGCATTTT.

The table lists this clonotype with a few counts. The chain uses TRBV5-1 and TRBJ2-2; 11 bases match TRBD2. This CDR3 spans 16 amino acids. Germline CDR1 is SGHRS and CDR2 is YFSETQ. J was trimmed by 3 bases and V by 4 bases; bases with no gene match: 5. CDR3 coding DNA: TGCGCCAGCAGCCAGACTAGCGGGATCTACACCGGGGAGCTGTTTTTT. Translating gives CASSQTSGIYTGELFF.

The DNA for the CDR3 is TGTGCCAGCAGCCCCCTTTACGGGAACACTGAAGCTTTCTTT. Translating it yields CASSPLYGNTEAFF. V usage is TRBV3-1 and J usage is TRBJ1-1; D gene ambiguous. V lost 4 bases to trimming and J lost 1 base, with 10 bases between them. The CDR3 extends over 14 amino acids. CDR1 is LGHDT and CDR2 is YNNKEL in the germline V gene (reference sequence).

The genes are TRBV12-3 or TRBV12-4 and TRBJ2-7; a possible D gene is TRBD2 (6 bases). The CDR3 extends over 16 amino acids. Trimming stripped 4 bases from V and 4 bases from J, with 20 bases between. Here the CDR3 DNA reads TGTGCCAGCAGTTCCGAACAATTGGCGGGACGGTACGAGCAGTACTTC. It specifies CASSSEQLAGRYEQYF.

This chain links TRBV18 with TRBJ2-2; D not certain. The length of the CDR3 is 14 residues. V lost 2 bases and J lost 2, with 6 bases in between. From germline, CDR1 is KGHSH and CDR2 LQKENI. In DNA form, the CDR3 reads TGTGCCAGCTCACCAAGCGATAACACCGGGGAGCTGTTTTTT. Translating it yields CASSPSDNTGELFF.

This chain connects TRBV5-1 to TRBJ2-2; 9 bases line up with TRBD1. V shed 5 bases and J 6 bases; nucleotides not matched to a gene: 5. Germline V lookup: CDR1 SGHRS, CDR2 YFSETQ. This CDR3 comprises 14 residues. CDR3 DNA sequence: TGCGCCAGCAGACTGGACAGGGGCCCCGGGGAGCTGTTTTTT. This gives the protein CASRLDRGPGELFF. The full variable domain, rest sourced from reference TRBV5-1 and TRBJ2-2, is KAGVTQTPRYLIKTRGQQVTLSCSPISGHRSVSWYQQTPGQGLQFLFEYFSETQRNKGNFPGRFSGRQFSNSRSEMNVSTLELGDSALYLCASRLDRGPGELFFGEGSRLTVL.

The genes are TRBV30 and TRBJ2-2; D might be TRBD2 (6 bases). V lost 2 bases and J lost 7, with 8 bases in between. The CDR3 loop spans 12 amino acids. Germline V gene data show CDR1 as GTSNPN and CDR2 as SVGIG (reference sequence). Here the CDR3 DNA reads TGTGCCTGGAGTCGCGGGGTCGGGGAGCTGTTTTTT. Protein: CAWSRGVGELFF. Variable domain in full (rest from reference TRBV30 and TRBJ2-2): SQTIHQWPATLVQPVGSPLSLECTVEGTSNPNLYWYRQAAGRGLQLLFYSVGIGQISSEVPQNLSASRPQDRQFILSSKKLLLSDSGFYLCAWSRGVGELFFGEGSRLTVL.

V gene TRBV20-1 combines with J gene TRBJ1-5; D not certain. The CDR3 is 18 amino acids. Trimming cost V 0 bases and J 0 bases, with 18 bases left between them. CDR1 is DFQATT and CDR2 is SNEGSKA in the germline V gene (reference sequence). The CDR3 protein is CSARDLFQENNSNQPQHF. The CDR3 DNA sequence: TGCAGTGCTAGAGATTTGTTTCAGGAAAATAATAGCAATCAGCCCCAGCATTTT.

This clonotype was detected ten times or more. The rearrangement joins TRBV20-1 to TRBJ2-7; TRBD1 aligns across 9 bases. Trimming took 4 bases from V and 2 from J; bases not matched to a gene: 3. CDR1 and CDR2 (germline): DFQATT, SNEGSKA (reference sequence). CDR3 size: 13 residues. In DNA form, the CDR3 reads TGCAGTGCTACCGGGACAGGGACCTACGAGCAGTACTTC. Its protein is CSATGTGTYEQYF.

This clonotype has only one observation. The junction and the germline gene differ at one end; a read error may be behind it. V usage is TRBV6-2 or TRBV6-3 and J usage is TRBJ1-4; D unclear. Per the germline V gene, CDR1 is MNHEY and CDR2 is SVGEGT. The CDR3 has 11 residues. In nucleotides, the CDR3 is TGTGCCAGCAGTAATAATGAAAAACTGTCTTTT. As protein: CASSNNEKLSF.

The chain links TRBV28 to TRBJ1-4; D gene uncertain. The CDR3 is 13 amino acids. CDR1 is MDHEN and CDR2 is SYDVKM in the germline V gene. V was clipped by 6 bases and J by 6 bases, with 11 bases between them. The CDR3 nucleotides read TGTGCCAGCAGCAGAAACACGCATGAAAAACTGTTTTTT. Translation gives CASSRNTHEKLFF.

V is TRBV11-2 and J is TRBJ2-7; 7 nucleotides line up with TRBD2. V dropped 2 bases and J dropped 2; count of bases not matched to a gene: 15. The germline V gene has CDR1 SGHAT and CDR2 FQNNGV. The CDR3 is 18 amino acids. CDR3 residues: CASSLNPPLSGAPYEQYF. The DNA for the CDR3 is TGTGCCAGCAGCTTAAACCCCCCGTTGAGCGGGGCCCCCTACGAGCAGTACTTC.